A single sample is the source of the 22 T cell receptor beta chains below, sequenced in a study of blood T cell repertoires in COVID-19. TCRdb keeps only in-frame clones here, not all; method: immunoSEQ multiplex PCR. The data hold approximately 210,000 clones, with around 82% observed a single time. Source material: peripheral blood. The receptors originated from a middle-aged woman with acute or convalescent COVID-19.

In its sample, this clone was seen once. The chain combines TRBV12-5 with TRBJ1-6; D is unresolved. Germline CDR1 reads LGHNT; CDR2 reads FRNRAP. The CDR3 is made up of 14 amino acids. Trimming took off 6 bases at V and 8 bases at J, with 14 bases between the two ends. The CDR3 loop reads CASGTTPRDSPLHF. CDR3 DNA sequence: TGTGCTAGTGGCACTACACCCAGAGATTCACCCCTCCACTTT. The variable domain in full, completed from reference TRBV12-5 and TRBJ1-6, reads DARVTQTPRHKVTEMGQEVTMRCQPILGHNTVFWYRQTMMQGLELLAYFRNRAPLDDSGMPKDRFSAEMPDATLATLKIQPSEPRDSAVYFCASGTTPRDSPLHFGNGTRLTVT.

This chain links TRBV30 with TRBJ2-7; tentative D call: TRBD1 (6 bases). There are 14 residues in the CDR3. V lost 0 bases to trimming and J lost 6 bases, with 15 bases between them. Germline CDR1 and CDR2: GTSNPN and SVGIG (reference sequence). The CDR3 spells CAWSVGGQSIEQYF. As DNA, the CDR3 is TGTGCCTGGAGTGTAGGTGGACAGTCTATCGAGCAGTACTTC. The whole variable domain, remainder taken from reference TRBV30 and TRBJ2-7, is SQTIHQWPATLVQPVGSPLSLECTVEGTSNPNLYWYRQAAGRGLQLLFYSVGIGQISSEVPQNLSASRPQDRQFILSSKKLLLSDSGFYLCAWSVGGQSIEQYFGPGTRLTVT.

The V gene is TRBV10-1, the J gene TRBJ2-7; 8 bases align to TRBD1. CDR1 and CDR2 (germline): WNHNN, SYGVQD (reference sequence). The J segment lost 6 bases and the V segment lost 8 bases, leaving 12 bases of the junction unmatched. CDR3 length: 14 amino acids. The CDR3 sequence: CASARTGLVSEQYF. The CDR3 nucleotides are TGCGCCAGCGCTCGGACAGGGTTGGTGTCCGAGCAGTACTTC.

V and J are TRBV2 and TRBJ1-4; D is perhaps TRBD1 (6 bases). V was clipped by 7 bases and J by 8 bases, with 11 bases between them. The V gene's germline CDR1 is SNHLY and CDR2 FYNNEI. The length of the CDR3 is 12 residues. CDR3 sequence: CASKTGHEKLFF. The CDR3 region has the DNA TGTGCCAGCAAAACAGGGCACGAAAAACTGTTTTTT.

The chain recombines TRBV2 with TRBJ1-3; 9 positions match TRBD1. V gave up 5 bases and J gave up 2 bases; unmatched junction bases: 4. The CDR3 extends over 15 amino acids. Germline V gene sequence: CDR1 SNHLY, CDR2 FYNNEI. The CDR3: CASSTRDRAGNTIYF. Here the CDR3 DNA reads TGTGCCAGCAGTACGAGGGACAGGGCTGGAAACACCATATATTTT.

J is TRBJ1-1 and V is TRBV5-6; D is possibly TRBD1 (5 bases). There are 12 residues in the CDR3. The germline V gene encodes CDR1 SGHDT and CDR2 YYEEEE. Trimming pared 3 bases from V and 5 bases from J, leaving 8 bases between. CDR3 sequence (DNA): TGTGCCAGCAGCTGGACAAGGACTGAAGCTTTCTTT. It codes for CASSWTRTEAFF.

The rearrangement links TRBV5-4 to TRBJ2-3; TRBD2 matches at 10 bases. The CDR3 consists of 16 residues. The V and J ends lost 4 bases and 4 bases, in that order; junction bases with no gene match: 9. Germline V lookup: CDR1 SGHNT, CDR2 YYREEE (reference sequence). The DNA for the CDR3 is TGTGCCAGCAGCGAGAGAGCGGGAGGGGGGGCAGATACGCAGTATTTT. This sequence encodes CASSERAGGGADTQYF.

This clone was seen just once. CDR3 residues: CASSQSGTGELFF. CDR3 sequence (DNA): TGTGCCAGCAGTCAGAGCGGGACCGGGGAGCTGTTTTTT. This chain links TRBV6-4 with TRBJ2-2; D is possibly TRBD2 (6 bases). This CDR3 is built from 13 residues. V was clipped by 5 bases and J by 5 bases, with 9 bases between them. CDR1 is MRHNA and CDR2 is SNTAGT in the germline V gene.

This clone was seen just once. The chain recombines TRBV7-2 with TRBJ2-7; 11 nucleotides match TRBD2. There are 19 residues in the CDR3. CDR1 is SGHTA, CDR2 FQGNSA, per germline. The V gene end was trimmed by 5 bases and the J gene end by 2 bases; junction bases not matched to a gene: 17. The CDR3 loop reads CASSKAPPTSGMAPYEQYF. The CDR3 nucleotides read TGTGCCAGCAGCAAGGCCCCTCCGACTAGCGGGATGGCCCCCTACGAGCAGTACTTC.

The chain uses TRBV7-8 and TRBJ1-2; D remains unclear. Trimming left V 11 bases short and J 1 base short, with 14 bases between. This CDR3 contains 13 residues. Germline-derived CDR1 and CDR2 are SGHVS and FQNEAQ. The CDR3 DNA follows: TGTGCCGCCCGGCGGGGAATTAACTATGGCTACACCTTC. This gives the protein CAARRGINYGYTF.

This clone was picked up a small number of times. V and J are TRBV19 and TRBJ1-2; D is undetermined. The CDR3 is 14 amino acids. The V gene lost 3 bases and the J gene lost 3 bases, with 11 bases spanning the gap. From germline, CDR1 is LNHDA and CDR2 SQIVND (reference sequence). The CDR3 reads CASSIRDGDYGYTF. In DNA, the CDR3 is TGTGCCAGTAGTATCAGAGACGGAGACTATGGCTACACCTTC.

The chain employs TRBV7-2 and TRBJ2-7; 11 bases agree with TRBD2. CDR3 length equals 15 residues. The germline V gene has CDR1 SGHTA and CDR2 FQGNSA. With 1 base clipped from V and 3 bases from J, the junction kept 2 bases outside the gene matches. The CDR3 protein is CASSLGTSGLYEQYF. CDR3 nucleotide sequence: TGTGCCAGCAGCTTAGGGACTAGCGGGCTCTACGAGCAGTACTTC.

The gene calls are TRBV6-1 and TRBJ2-7; a possible D gene is TRBD2 (7 bases). V lost 3 bases and J lost 10, with 13 bases in between. Germline assignment: CDR1 MNHNS and CDR2 SASEGT. The CDR3 is 12 residues long. The CDR3 DNA reads as TGTGCCAGCAGTGAGGGGAGGGGGAGACAGTACTTC. It specifies CASSEGRGRQYF.

The chain uses TRBV5-6 and TRBJ1-1; 7 bases fit TRBD1. The CDR3 extends over 17 amino acids. CDR1 is SGHDT and CDR2 is YYEEEE in the germline V gene. Trimming at V came to 5 bases and at J to 7 bases, leaving 20 bases not matched to a gene. The CDR3 sequence is CASSRPGRYGTANEAFF. The CDR3 region has the DNA TGTGCCAGCAGTCGGCCTGGCCGATATGGGACAGCGAATGAAGCTTTCTTT.

A remark on this clone: Within the sample, other DNA sequences also encode this same CDR3. V and J are TRBV5-1 and TRBJ2-7, with a weak D call TRBD1 (5 bases). This CDR3 spans 15 amino acids. V shed 0 bases and J shed 2 bases, with 12 bases lying between them. CDR1 and CDR2 from the germline V gene are SGHRS and YFSETQ. The CDR3: CASSLGTSGPYEQYF. The CDR3 nucleotides read TGCGCCAGCAGCTTGGGAACGTCAGGGCCCTACGAGCAGTACTTC.

The chain links TRBV7-9 to TRBJ1-1; TRBD1 agrees at 9 bases. Germline CDR1 is SEHNR and CDR2 is FQNEAQ (reference sequence). Unmatched junction bases numbered 2, after V lost 2 bases and J lost 10 bases. The CDR3 is 12 amino acids. CDR3 sequence (DNA): TGTGCCAGCAGCTTACTACAGGGGGCAGCTTTCTTT. Encoded protein: CASSLLQGAAFF.

Comment on this clone: A much larger clone is a single base away; this may be a read error. This chain joins TRBV5-1 and TRBJ1-1, with D perhaps TRBD1 (5 bases). Germline V gene sequence: CDR1 SGHRS, CDR2 YFSETQ. The CDR3 extends over 14 amino acids. Trimming took 0 bases from V and 4 from J, leaving 10 bases between them. This chain's CDR3 is CASSLAGGFTEAFF. Written as DNA, the CDR3 is TGCGCCAGCAGCTTGGCCGGGGGATTCACTGAAGCTTTCTTT.

The gene calls are TRBV19 and TRBJ2-1, with 14 bases fitting TRBD2. The CDR3 runs to 16 residues. Germline V CDR1 and CDR2: LNHDA, SQIVND (reference sequence). V gave up 2 bases and J gave up 9 bases; unmatched junction bases: 6. The CDR3 DNA reads TGTGCCAGTAGTATAACGGGACTAGCGGGAGACACTGAGCAGTTCTTC. This encodes CASSITGLAGDTEQFF.

Comments on this clone: Other nucleotide sequences from this sample produce the same CDR3. The genes are TRBV12-3 or TRBV12-4 and TRBJ2-2; a weak D match, TRBD1 (5 bases). The V end lost 6 bases, the J end lost 5 bases, and 10 bases lay between the germline ends. The CDR3 has 13 amino acids. The chain's CDR3 is CASSLRGTGELFF. DNA of the CDR3: TGTGCCAGCAGCCTTAGGGGAACCGGGGAGCTGTTTTTT.

The chain has TRBV6-2 or TRBV6-3 and TRBJ1-1; no firm D call. Germline-derived CDR1 and CDR2 are MNHEY and SVGEGT. The CDR3 has 13 amino acids. V lost 6 bases and J lost 6, with 14 bases in between. Written as DNA, the CDR3 is TGTGCCAGCAGCCCGTTTTCGCGAGCTGAAGCTTTCTTT. Translating gives CASSPFSRAEAFF.

This chain links TRBV7-6 with TRBJ2-7; 8 bases align to TRBD1. Germline V gene lookup returns CDR1 SGHVS and CDR2 FNYEAQ. V lost 3 bases and J lost 1; bases outside the gene matches: 8. The CDR3 consists of 16 residues. CDR3 DNA: TGTGCCAGCAGCTTTTCCCCAGGGGGCTATTCCTACGAGCAGTACTTC. As protein: CASSFSPGGYSYEQYF.

The CDR3 sequence is CASSPLGLESTDTQYF. CDR3 nucleotide sequence: TGTGCCAGCAGCCCCCTGGGACTGGAAAGCACAGATACGCAGTATTTT. The V gene is TRBV5-6, the J gene TRBJ2-3; D possibly corresponds to TRBD2 (6 bases). Germline-derived CDR1 and CDR2 are SGHDT and YYEEEE. CDR3 length equals 16 residues. The V end was cut by 4 bases, the J end by 0 bases, with 15 bases between.